The 23 T cell receptor beta chains presented below share a single source sample, sequenced in a study of CXCR3-negative and CXCR3-positive naive CD8 T cells. Study observations and caveats: CXCR3-positive naive cells had TRB CDR3s that were more hydrophobic than CXCR3-negative naive cells had.

Their antigen targets remain unknown. With UMI labels, 5' RACE was used to prepare the TRB cDNA libraries. With the 5' RACE reads reprocessed, TCRdb shows one record per CDR3 protein and no DNA. This sample carries tens of thousands of distinct CDR3 sequences, with under 0.95% going to the ten biggest clones. Sequenced input: naive CXCR3+ CD8+ T cells from blood. Subset specified: CD45RO-CCR7+CD27+CD95- naive CD8+ T cells expressing CXCR3 (TNR3+). These receptors were obtained from a human donor in good health. Some clones in this sample may be carry-over from other donors' samples.

The rearrangement uses TRBV5-1 and TRBJ1-1. The CDR3 has 16 amino acids. CDR1 is SGHRS and CDR2 is YFSETQ in the germline V gene. The CDR3 spells CASSLGWEGLNTEAFF.

The chain uses TRBV7-6 and TRBJ1-1; TCRdb gives TRBD1 as the D gene, but with no DNA this cannot be confirmed. Germline V CDR1 and CDR2: SGHVS, FNYEAQ. This CDR3 region has 14 residues. CDR3: CASSIGPGGTEAFF.

The J gene is TRBJ2-1, the V gene TRBV28; TCRdb picks TRBD2, but there is no DNA to check that call. The CDR3 contains 16 residues. Germline CDR1 is MDHEN and CDR2 is SYDVKM. Here the CDR3 reads CASSLRAGGSYNEQFF.

This chain joins TRBV20-1 and TRBJ2-2; no DNA is available, so the TRBD1 call from TCRdb remains unchecked. The CDR3 has 14 residues. CDR1 is DFQATT and CDR2 is SNEGSKA in the germline V gene (reference sequence). CDR3 protein: CSANDRANTGELFF.

The rearrangement joins TRBV20-1 to TRBJ2-7; TCRdb lists TRBD1, though no DNA is available to test this call. There are 13 residues in the CDR3. CDR1 and CDR2 from the germline V gene are DFQATT and SNEGSKA (reference sequence). CDR3 protein: CSGKGDRDYEQYF.

V gene TRBV15 combines with J gene TRBJ1-5; TCRdb proposes TRBD1, but this gene call is untestable without DNA. Germline loops: CDR1 LNHNV, CDR2 YYDKDF (reference sequence). This CDR3 contains 17 residues. The CDR3 is CATSRPGDSPSNQPQHF. The full variable domain, its missing parts supplied by reference TRBV15 and TRBJ1-5, is DAMVIQNPRYQVTQFGKPVTLSCSQTLNHNVMYWYQQKSSQAPKLLFHYYDKDFNNEADTPDNFQSRRPNTSFCFLDIRSPGLGDTAMYLCATSRPGDSPSNQPQHFGDGTRLSIL.

The rearrangement links TRBV28 to TRBJ2-2; the TCRdb call, TRBD1, lacks DNA for checking. Per the germline V gene, CDR1 is MDHEN and CDR2 is SYDVKM. The CDR3 loop spans 15 amino acids. The CDR3 sequence is CASSLSGQNTGELFF.

The chain employs TRBV30 and TRBJ2-7; there is no DNA to check the TCRdb D call of TRBD1. Germline V CDR1 and CDR2: GTSNPN, SVGIG (reference sequence). The CDR3 has 13 amino acids. The CDR3 sequence: CAFLPGQGDEQYF.

The CDR3: CSARGLADERETQYF. This chain connects TRBV20-1 to TRBJ2-5; with no DNA, the TCRdb D assignment of TRBD2 cannot be verified. The CDR3 consists of 15 residues. Germline loops: CDR1 DFQATT, CDR2 SNEGSKA (reference sequence).

This chain links TRBV7-9 with TRBJ2-7; the D gene TCRdb calls, TRBD1, cannot be checked with no DNA. This CDR3 has 15 residues. Looked up from germline, CDR1 is SEHNR and CDR2 is FQNEAQ (reference sequence). CDR3 sequence: CASSGDRRGSYEQYF.

The chain combines TRBV29-1 with TRBJ2-7. CDR3 length: 13 amino acids. The V gene's germline CDR1 is SQVTM and CDR2 ANQGSEA. The CDR3 spells CSVEDVGSYEQYF.

This sequence joins TRBV6-2 or TRBV6-3 and TRBJ2-1; lacking DNA, the TRBD1 call made by TCRdb goes unchecked. This CDR3 is built from 17 residues. Germline-derived CDR1 and CDR2 are MNHEY and SVGEGT. CDR3 loop: CASTLGSGQRYYNEQFF.

This chain connects TRBV7-9 to TRBJ1-1; TCRdb picks TRBD1, but there is no DNA to check that call. Germline-derived CDR1 and CDR2 are SEHNR and FQNEAQ (reference sequence). This CDR3 contains 13 residues. The CDR3 is CASSPTGRTEAFF.

The chain carries TRBV18 and TRBJ2-7; the D call from TCRdb, TRBD1, cannot be confirmed without DNA. Germline V gene sequence: CDR1 KGHSH, CDR2 LQKENI. The CDR3 totals 16 residues. The CDR3: CASSPRDGESSYEQYF.

This sequence joins TRBV7-7 and TRBJ1-1. CDR1 is SSHAT, CDR2 FNYEAQ, per germline (reference sequence). The CDR3 has 14 residues. The chain's CDR3 is CASSPQGGSAEAFF.

The V and J genes are TRBV29-1 and TRBJ1-1. Germline V gene data show CDR1 as SQVTM and CDR2 as ANQGSEA. The CDR3 runs to 12 residues. The CDR3 reads CSVVELNTEAFF.

The chain carries TRBV7-9 and TRBJ1-2; lacking DNA, the TRBD1 call made by TCRdb goes unchecked. Germline V lookup: CDR1 SEHNR, CDR2 FQNEAQ (reference sequence). The CDR3 loop spans 11 amino acids. The CDR3 reads CASTTGTENTF.

The chain has TRBV20-1 and TRBJ2-1; TCRdb's D gene call, TRBD2, goes unchecked for lack of DNA. This CDR3 is 13 amino acids long. In germline, CDR1 is DFQATT, CDR2 SNEGSKA (reference sequence). The chain's CDR3 is CSARGPPRDEQFF.

The rearrangement joins TRBV19 to TRBJ1-1; TCRdb's D call, TRBD1, is unchecked because there is no DNA. Germline CDR1 reads LNHDA; CDR2 reads SQIVND (reference sequence). This CDR3 is 16 amino acids long. The CDR3 protein is CASSHRDRSVNTEAFF. The variable domain in full, completed from reference TRBV19 and TRBJ1-1, reads DGGITQSPKYLFRKEGQNVTLSCEQNLNHDAMYWYRQDPGQGLRLIYYSQIVNDFQKGDIAEGYSVSREKKESFPLTVTSAQKNPTAFYLCASSHRDRSVNTEAFFGQGTRLTVV.

This chain joins TRBV6-4 and TRBJ2-7; absent DNA, TCRdb's TRBD1 call cannot be checked. The CDR3 length is 13 residues. Germline CDR1 and CDR2: MRHNA and SNTAGT. CDR3 loop: CASSGQTWDEQYF.

The chain has TRBV4-1 and TRBJ2-7; there is no DNA to check the TCRdb D call of TRBD1. The CDR3 loop spans 16 amino acids. Germline V gives CDR1 MGHRA, CDR2 YSYEKL. CDR3 amino acids: CASSQPNQGASYEQYF.

This chain uses TRBV6-5 with TRBJ1-5. This CDR3 spans 15 amino acids. Germline CDR1 reads MNHEY; CDR2 reads SVGAGI. This chain's CDR3 is CASSYSKLRNQPQHF.

The CDR3 sequence is CASSLEPGSNYGYTF. The chain recombines TRBV5-1 with TRBJ1-2; TCRdb designates TRBD1, a call that cannot be tested without DNA. The CDR3 consists of 15 residues. Germline CDR1 is SGHRS and CDR2 is YFSETQ.